This section outlines one T cell receptor beta chain sequence together with its context. What it binds is unknown. CDR3 length: 18 residues. Trimming pared 0 bases from V and 5 bases from J, leaving 21 bases between. The germline gives CDR1 SGHRS, CDR2 YFSETQ. The data were obtained in a study of T cell responses to AZD1222 COVID-19 vaccine. Findings and limits, study-wide: It should be noted that donors were predominantly white British and more often female, and clonal diversity was possibly underestimated. Nearly half of spike-specific TCRs reportedly target variant regions that are unmutated in the B.1.351 and B.1.1.7 variants. Once two AZD1222 doses were given, Spike-specific TCR breadth and depth went up. Spike was spanned by vaccine-associated CD4 TCRs, which were dominant at 160-218 and 743-854.

This table comes from immunoSEQ multiplex PCR, and its TCRdb copy is limited to in-frame clones, with some not included. The sample contains tens of thousands of clones, 70% to 90% of which appear only once. This TCR was recovered from an adult who received the AZD1222 COVID-19 vaccine. The gene calls are TRBV5-1 and TRBJ2-4, with a tentative D call TRBD2 (6 bases). Sample: peripheral blood, taken 28 days after the second AZD1222 dose. Here the CDR3 reads CASSLGYRRGGGENIQYF. The CDR3 DNA follows: TGCGCCAGCAGCTTGGGGTACCGTAGGGGCGGAGGGGAAAACATTCAGTACTTC. The full variable domain, its missing parts supplied by reference TRBV5-1 and TRBJ2-4, is KAGVTQTPRYLIKTRGQQVTLSCSPISGHRSVSWYQQTPGQGLQFLFEYFSETQRNKGNFPGRFSGRQFSNSRSEMNVSTLELGDSALYLCASSLGYRRGGGENIQYFGAGTRLSVL.